This T cell receptor (beta chain) was captured in a study of cytomegalovirus exposure and HLA in healthy donors. Notes on the study in general: It was reported that TCR beta sequences correctly inferred the HLA-A and HLA-B alleles for most subjects.

V gave up 2 bases and J gave up 1 base, with 6 bases separating them. This CDR3 has 13 residues. CDR1 is SGHNT, CDR2 YENEEA, per germline. This PCR relied on a set of 60 Vbeta primers and 13 Jbeta primers. Generated by immunoSEQ multiplex PCR, the TCRdb table keeps only in-frame clones and is missing some. The sample comprises fewer than 200,000 clones, 84% of which are singletons, and about 1% rests with the top ten. With regard to this clone: What it binds is not known.

This chain uses TRBV11-3 with TRBJ2-7, with D perhaps TRBD1 (5 bases). Sequencing was carried out using PBMCs. This clonotype originated in a man aged 25 to 45 in good health and CMV-seronegative. In nucleotides, the CDR3 is TGTGCCAGCAGCTTACAGGGATCCTACGAGCAGTACTTC. Amino acid sequence: CASSLQGSYEQYF.